A single sample is the source of the 22 T cell receptor beta chains below, sequenced in a study of cytomegalovirus exposure and HLA in healthy donors. PCR employed 60 Vbeta and 13 Jbeta primers. Generated by immunoSEQ multiplex PCR, the TCRdb table keeps only in-frame clones and is missing some. The sample lists about 200,000 clones, around 79% occurring once. The sample comprised PBMCs. These receptors were obtained from a man aged 18 to 30 in good health and CMV-seronegative.

J is TRBJ2-6 and V is TRBV11-2; tentatively, D is TRBD2 (6 bases). CDR3 size: 18 residues. The V and J ends lost 0 bases and 0 bases respectively, with 12 bases between them. Looked up from germline, CDR1 is SGHAT and CDR2 is FQNNGV. The CDR3 bases are TGTGCCAGCAGCTTAGATCAGGGAGGATTCTCTGGGGCCAACGTCCTGACTTTC. It yields the protein CASSLDQGGFSGANVLTF.

This clone was counted a single time. The rearrangement joins TRBV15 to TRBJ2-3, with TRBD2 matching over 9 bases. The V segment lost 0 bases and the J segment 5 bases; nucleotides outside the gene matches: 6. The germline CDR1 and CDR2 sequences are LNHNV and YYDKDF (reference sequence). There are 16 residues in the CDR3. The CDR3 loop is CATSREGGRAGDTQYF. In DNA, the CDR3 is TGTGCCACCAGCAGAGAGGGCGGGAGGGCCGGAGATACGCAGTATTTT.

The genes are TRBV27 and TRBJ2-7; D perhaps matches TRBD1 (6 bases). Between the trimmed V and J ends, which lost 6 bases and 3 bases, there was a span of 18 bases. CDR3 size: 15 residues. The germline gives CDR1 MNHEY, CDR2 SMNVEV (reference sequence). CDR3 in DNA: TGTGCCAGCAGCAATCACAGGGCTGGTTTCTACGAGCAGTACTTC. Translation: CASSNHRAGFYEQYF.

This clone was counted once. The CDR3 bases are TGTGCCTGGAGTGTACAGGGGGCTAGGGGGGAAAAACTGTTTTTT. Its protein product is CAWSVQGARGEKLFF. The chain employs TRBV30 and TRBJ1-4, with 9 positions matching TRBD1. Germline V gene sequence: CDR1 GTSNPN, CDR2 SVGIG (reference sequence). This CDR3 contains 15 residues. Trimming took 0 bases from V and 8 from J; bases not matched to a gene: 7.

This clone occurred once. The chain recombines TRBV7-2 with TRBJ2-3, with TRBD2 identical over 11 bases. This CDR3 is built from 15 residues. Germline lookup yields CDR1 SGHTA and CDR2 FQGNSA. The ends lost 5 bases at V and 3 bases at J; junction bases unmatched: 4. CDR3 loop: CASSVVAGGTDTQYF. DNA of the CDR3: TGTGCCAGCAGCGTGGTAGCGGGGGGGACAGATACGCAGTATTTT.

V and J are TRBV19 and TRBJ1-6; 7 bases fit TRBD1. V gave up 7 bases and J gave up 5 bases; unmatched junction bases: 8. Germline V gene lookup returns CDR1 LNHDA and CDR2 SQIVND (reference sequence). There are 15 residues in the CDR3. CDR3 bases: TGTGCCAGTAAGTTAGGGGGCGCAAATAATTCACCCCTCCACTTT. The encoded protein is CASKLGGANNSPLHF. The whole variable domain, remainder taken from reference TRBV19 and TRBJ1-6, is DGGITQSPKYLFRKEGQNVTLSCEQNLNHDAMYWYRQDPGQGLRLIYYSQIVNDFQKGDIAEGYSVSREKKESFPLTVTSAQKNPTAFYLCASKLGGANNSPLHFGNGTRLTVT.

Here the CDR3 DNA reads TGTGCCAGCAGCGTACAGGGTGCAGACATAGGGGAGCTGTTTTTT. Its protein product is CASSVQGADIGELFF. The chain has TRBV9 and TRBJ2-2; D possibly corresponds to TRBD1 (5 bases). The CDR3 has 15 amino acids. Germline V lookup: CDR1 SGDLS, CDR2 YYNGEE. With 1 base removed from V and 8 bases from J, the gap between germline ends came to 15 bases. Using reference TRBV9 and TRBJ2-2 for the parts outside the CDR3, the full variable domain is DSGVTQTPKHLITATGQRVTLRCSPRSGDLSVYWYQQSLDQGLQFLIQYYNGEERAKGNILERFSAQQFPDLHSELNLSSLELGDSALYFCASSVQGADIGELFFGEGSRLTVL.

The V call is TRBV30, the J call TRBJ1-4; 8 positions agree with TRBD1. Losses at the gene ends were 8 bases for V and 5 bases for J; bases not matched to a gene: 19. The V gene's germline CDR1 is GTSNPN and CDR2 SVGIG (reference sequence). The CDR3 runs to 17 residues. The chain's CDR3 is CALRFRDRLRTNEKLFF. CDR3 coding DNA: TGTGCCCTCAGATTCCGGGACAGGCTCCGGACAAATGAAAAACTGTTTTTT.

This clone was seen a handful of times. V usage is TRBV29-1 and J usage is TRBJ1-1, with D possibly TRBD1 on 6 matching bases. V was trimmed by 3 bases and J by 0 bases, leaving 8 bases between them. From germline, CDR1 is SQVTM and CDR2 ANQGSEA. CDR3 length: 13 residues. The CDR3 DNA follows: TGCAGCGTTGACAGGGGAATGAACACTGAAGCTTTCTTT. Its translation is CSVDRGMNTEAFF.

CDR3 nucleotide sequence: TGTGCCAGCAGCGCTGGACTAGCGGGAGCTACCGGGAATGAGCAGTTCTTC. Its protein product is CASSAGLAGATGNEQFF. This sequence joins TRBV2 and TRBJ2-1; 13 positions match TRBD2. This CDR3 has 17 amino acids. Looked up from germline, CDR1 is SNHLY and CDR2 is FYNNEI. The V segment lost 6 bases and the J segment 7 bases; nucleotides outside the gene matches: 12.

This clone was seen more than once but under ten times. This chain joins TRBV4-2 and TRBJ2-7; 8 positions agree with TRBD1. Germline-derived CDR1 and CDR2 are LGHNA and YNFKEQ. The V gene end was trimmed by 7 bases and the J gene end by 1 base; junction bases not matched to a gene: 9. The CDR3 has 15 amino acids. The CDR3 DNA is TGTGCCAGCACCCGAAGCGGACAGGGTTCCTACGAGCAGTACTTC. Encoded protein: CASTRSGQGSYEQYF.

V and J are TRBV5-1 and TRBJ2-7; TRBD2 matches 13 bases. The CDR3 covers 19 residues. Germline V CDR1 and CDR2: SGHRS, YFSETQ. Trimming removed 3 bases from V and 0 bases from J; junction bases left unmatched: 12. The CDR3, as DNA: TGCGCCAGCAGCTATACAACGCCTGGACTAGCGGGGGCCTCCTACGAGCAGTACTTC. Amino acid sequence: CASSYTTPGLAGASYEQYF.

V is TRBV4-1 and J is TRBJ2-7, with D maybe TRBD1 (7 bases). Germline V lookup: CDR1 MGHRA, CDR2 YSYEKL. The CDR3 spans 16 residues. Trimming removed 0 bases at V and 3 bases at J, with 15 bases between. The CDR3 DNA reads TGCGCCAGCAGCCAAGATGCGGGGACAGCGCTCTACGAGCAGTACTTC. Amino acid sequence: CASSQDAGTALYEQYF.

This clone was observed a single time. The chain couples TRBV7-9 to TRBJ1-3; D uncertain. Germline CDR1 SEHNR, CDR2 FQNEAQ (reference sequence). The CDR3 is 14 residues long. V was trimmed by 5 bases and J by 0 bases, leaving 8 bases between them. CDR3 amino acids: CASSRTDSGNTIYF. DNA of the CDR3: TGTGCCAGCAGCCGTACAGACTCTGGAAACACCATATATTTT.

With regard to this clone: The junction departs from the called germline gene at one end, perhaps through a read error. This CDR3 is also generated by other DNA sequences in the sample. This chain joins TRBV7-6 and TRBJ1-5, with a weak D call TRBD1 (5 bases). Germline CDR1 and CDR2: SGHVS and FNYEAQ. The CDR3 extends over 17 amino acids. The CDR3 sequence: CASSLGPRAHSNQPQHF. The CDR3 DNA reads as TGTGCCAGCAGCTTAGGACCCAGGGCACATAGCAATCAACCCCAGCATTTT.

V and J are TRBV5-6 and TRBJ2-5; D uncertain. The CDR3 is 14 residues long. Looked up from germline, CDR1 is SGHDT and CDR2 is YYEEEE. V lost 1 base and J 5 bases, leaving 12 bases between the germline ends. CDR3 coding DNA: TGTGCCAGCAGCTTGTCGGCAGGAAGGGAGACCCAGTACTTC. Amino acid sequence: CASSLSAGRETQYF.

The chain recombines TRBV4-1 with TRBJ2-1; unclear D gene. Trimming left V 2 bases short and J 1 base short, with 15 bases between. This CDR3 has 17 residues. CDR1 is MGHRA and CDR2 is YSYEKL in the germline V gene. CDR3 sequence (DNA): TGCGCCAGCAGCCAAATAGACCTAGGCCTTTCCTACAATGAGCAGTTCTTC. Translated: CASSQIDLGLSYNEQFF.

This chain connects TRBV6-4 to TRBJ1-5; D unresolved. Between the trimmed V and J ends, which lost 6 bases and 3 bases, there was a span of 3 bases. The germline V gene has CDR1 MRHNA and CDR2 SNTAGT. This CDR3 comprises 11 residues. The CDR3 region is CASSYNQPQHF. The CDR3 bases are TGTGCCAGCAGCTACAATCAGCCCCAGCATTTT.

This clone was seen more than once but under ten times. The V gene is TRBV6-6, the J gene TRBJ1-4, with no clear D. Trimming shortened V by 8 bases and J by 0 bases, and 4 bases separated the two germline ends. The CDR3 loop spans 12 amino acids. In germline, CDR1 is MNHNY, CDR2 SVGAGI (reference sequence). This CDR3 is CASRATNEKLFF. As DNA, the CDR3 is TGTGCCAGCCGGGCAACTAATGAAAAACTGTTTTTT.

The chain combines TRBV10-3 with TRBJ2-3; TRBD1 might be the D (5 bases). The CDR3 extends over 14 amino acids. Per the germline V gene, CDR1 is ENHRY and CDR2 is SYGVKD. V lost 6 bases to trimming and J lost 0 bases, with 10 bases between them. This CDR3 is CAIRLQGSTDTQYF. The CDR3 region has the DNA TGTGCCATCAGGTTGCAGGGCAGCACAGATACGCAGTATTTT.

The chain links TRBV7-3 to TRBJ2-3, with TRBD2 matching 11 bases. Per germline, CDR1 SGHTA and CDR2 FQGTGA. Trimming cost V 2 bases and J 6 bases; bases outside gene matches: 7. This CDR3 spans 16 amino acids. DNA of the CDR3: TGTGCCAGCAGCTTACCGGCTAGCGGGGGGTCTGATACGCAGTATTTT. Protein sequence: CASSLPASGGSDTQYF.

This chain uses TRBV6-5 with TRBJ2-5; TRBD2 matches 8 bases. This CDR3 contains 16 residues. Per the germline V gene, CDR1 is MNHEY and CDR2 is SVGAGI. After removal of 0 bases from V and 2 bases from J, the junction contained 5 bases not matched to a gene. This CDR3 reads CASSYSAGVIQETQYF. As DNA, the CDR3 is TGTGCCAGCAGTTACTCAGCGGGGGTCATTCAAGAGACCCAGTACTTC.